The clone carrying this T cell receptor beta chain was recorded only once. These data come from a study of blood T cell repertoires in COVID-19. Residents of around 24 US areas, aged roughly 18 to 89 years, made up the participants. Trimming removed 4 bases from V and 4 bases from J; junction bases left unmatched: 4. CDR3 length: 13 residues. CDR1 SGHRS and CDR2 YFSETQ come from the germline V gene. This table comes from immunoSEQ multiplex PCR, and its TCRdb copy is limited to in-frame clones, with some not included. Among about 460,000 clones listed, about 85% were seen once. This sequence originates from a woman aged 55-70 years who had recovered from COVID-19. The material sequenced was PBMCs or T cells enriched from blood (not recorded which). V and J are TRBV5-1 and TRBJ1-1; TRBD1 aligns across 7 bases. CDR3 sequence (DNA): TGCGCCAGCAGCGGTACAGGGGTCACTGAAGCTTTCTTT. Translating it yields CASSGTGVTEAFF.